A selection of T cell receptor beta chains follows, all from one sample in a study of Ad26.COV2.S vaccination and SARS-CoV-2 variants. Here immunoSEQ multiplex PCR was the method, and the copy in TCRdb shows in-frame clones only, minus some. Of hundreds of thousands of clones listed, around 86% are singletons. Specimen: peripheral blood, collected in a trial of Ad26.COV2.S vaccine versus placebo. The source is a person aged 18-65 years who received the Ad26.COV2.S COVID-19 vaccine or a placebo. Each CDR3 is given with its conserved first and last residue.

cdr3_aa: CASSPDRRRRADTQYF
v_call: TRBV5-4
j_call: TRBJ2-3

cdr3_aa: CASSPLTNSNQPQHF
v_call: TRBV4-1
j_call: TRBJ1-5

cdr3_aa: CASSGRAGTDTQYF
v_call: TRBV2
j_call: TRBJ2-3

cdr3_aa: CAWSVRGGHSYEQYF
v_call: TRBV30
j_call: TRBJ2-7

cdr3_aa: CSARGPYGYTF
v_call: TRBV20-1
j_call: TRBJ1-2

cdr3_aa: CASSLFRAGTNTEAFF
v_call: TRBV7-8
j_call: TRBJ1-1

cdr3_aa: CASSLGDGAPDTQYF
v_call: TRBV5-1
j_call: TRBJ2-3

cdr3_aa: CASSWGNTEAFF
v_call: TRBV7-9
j_call: TRBJ1-1

cdr3_aa: CASLRQDNTWAEAFF
v_call: TRBV19
j_call: TRBJ1-1

cdr3_aa: CAISDPGGFYYGYTF
v_call: TRBV10-3
j_call: TRBJ1-2

cdr3_aa: CACRLNTEAFF
v_call: TRBV30
j_call: TRBJ1-1

cdr3_aa: CAWSGTPETQYF
v_call: TRBV30
j_call: TRBJ2-5

cdr3_aa: CASSGDRGGYTF
v_call: TRBV19
j_call: TRBJ1-2

cdr3_aa: CASSRPGQRDYGYTF
v_call: TRBV7-2
j_call: TRBJ1-2

cdr3_aa: CASSAGGGFRQPQHF
v_call: TRBV9
j_call: TRBJ1-5

cdr3_aa: CASSFVDNQPQHF
v_call: TRBV7-2
j_call: TRBJ1-5

cdr3_aa: CASSFETGPYEQYF
v_call: TRBV5-1
j_call: TRBJ2-7

cdr3_aa: CASSYSTGGTGEAFF
v_call: TRBV6-5
j_call: TRBJ1-1

cdr3_aa: CASSLGQGLASGNTIYF
v_call: TRBV5-1
j_call: TRBJ1-3

cdr3_aa: CASSQDMGGTGTIYF
v_call: TRBV4-3
j_call: TRBJ1-3

cdr3_aa: CAWSVMDTQYF
v_call: TRBV30
j_call: TRBJ2-3

cdr3_aa: CASSQSGTQYF
v_call: TRBV3-1/TRBV3-2
j_call: TRBJ2-3

cdr3_aa: CASSPELHEQFF
v_call: TRBV7-9
j_call: TRBJ2-1

cdr3_aa: CASSFLTGTGFGYTF
v_call: TRBV5-4
j_call: TRBJ1-2

cdr3_aa: CAWSIHPNLNNQPQHF
v_call: TRBV30
j_call: TRBJ1-5

cdr3_aa: CASSPGTGGLKTTEAFF
v_call: TRBV7-9
j_call: TRBJ1-1